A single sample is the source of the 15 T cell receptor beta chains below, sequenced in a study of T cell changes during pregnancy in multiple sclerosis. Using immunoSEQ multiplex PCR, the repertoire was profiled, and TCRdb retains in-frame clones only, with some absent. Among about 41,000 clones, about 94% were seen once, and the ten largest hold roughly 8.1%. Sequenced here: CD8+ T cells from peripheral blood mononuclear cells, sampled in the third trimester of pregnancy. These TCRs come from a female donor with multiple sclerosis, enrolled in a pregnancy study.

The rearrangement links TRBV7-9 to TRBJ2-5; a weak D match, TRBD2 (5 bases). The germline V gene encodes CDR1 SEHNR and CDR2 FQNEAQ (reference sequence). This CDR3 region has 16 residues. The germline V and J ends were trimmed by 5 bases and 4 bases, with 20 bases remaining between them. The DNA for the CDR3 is TGTGCCAGCAGCCCAGTCGCTCCGGGTGGAGGAGAGACCCAGTACTTC. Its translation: CASSPVAPGGGETQYF.

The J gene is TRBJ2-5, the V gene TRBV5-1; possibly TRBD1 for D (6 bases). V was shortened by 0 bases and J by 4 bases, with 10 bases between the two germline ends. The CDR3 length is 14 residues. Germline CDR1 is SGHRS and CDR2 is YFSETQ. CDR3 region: CASSLATGLETQYF. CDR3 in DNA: TGCGCCAGCAGCTTGGCTACAGGGTTAGAGACCCAGTACTTC.

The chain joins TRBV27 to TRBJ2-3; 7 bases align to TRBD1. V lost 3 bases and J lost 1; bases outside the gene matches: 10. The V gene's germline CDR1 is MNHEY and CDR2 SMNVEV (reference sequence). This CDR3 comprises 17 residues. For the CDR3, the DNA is TGTGCCAGCAGTTTGGAAGGGGGCGGGTATGGCACAGATACGCAGTATTTT. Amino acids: CASSLEGGGYGTDTQYF.

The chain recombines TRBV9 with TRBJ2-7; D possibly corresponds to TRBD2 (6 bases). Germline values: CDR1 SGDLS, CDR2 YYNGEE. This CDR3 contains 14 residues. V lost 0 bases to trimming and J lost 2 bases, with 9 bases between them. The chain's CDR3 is CASSVGGGAYEQYF. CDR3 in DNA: TGTGCCAGCAGCGTAGGGGGAGGAGCCTACGAGCAGTACTTC. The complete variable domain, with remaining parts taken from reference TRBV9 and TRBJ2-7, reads DSGVTQTPKHLITATGQRVTLRCSPRSGDLSVYWYQQSLDQGLQFLIQYYNGEERAKGNILERFSAQQFPDLHSELNLSSLELGDSALYFCASSVGGGAYEQYFGPGTRLTVT.

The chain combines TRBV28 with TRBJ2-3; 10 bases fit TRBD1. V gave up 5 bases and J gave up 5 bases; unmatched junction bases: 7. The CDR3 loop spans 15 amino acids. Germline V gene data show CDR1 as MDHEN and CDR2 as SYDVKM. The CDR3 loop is CASSQGTGAEDTQYF. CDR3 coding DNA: TGTGCCAGCAGTCAGGGGACAGGGGCGGAAGATACGCAGTATTTT.

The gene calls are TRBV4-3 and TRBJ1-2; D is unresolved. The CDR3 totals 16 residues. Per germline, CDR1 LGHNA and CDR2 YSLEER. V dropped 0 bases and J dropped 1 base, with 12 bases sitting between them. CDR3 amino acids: CASSQDRTDLNYGYTF. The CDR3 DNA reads TGCGCCAGCAGCCAAGATCGAACAGACCTTAACTATGGCTACACCTTC.

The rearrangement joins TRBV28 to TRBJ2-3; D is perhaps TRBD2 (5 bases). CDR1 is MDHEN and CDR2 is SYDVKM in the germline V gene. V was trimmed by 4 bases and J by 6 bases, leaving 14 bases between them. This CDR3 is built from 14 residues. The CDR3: CASSWELMLDTQYF. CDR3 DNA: TGTGCCAGCAGTTGGGAGTTAATGTTGGATACGCAGTATTTT. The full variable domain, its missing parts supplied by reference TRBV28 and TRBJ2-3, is DVKVTQSSRYLVKRTGEKVFLECVQDMDHENMFWYRQDPGLGLRLIYFSYDVKMKEKGDIPEGYSVSREKKERFSLILESASTNQTSMYLCASSWELMLDTQYFGPGTRLTVL.

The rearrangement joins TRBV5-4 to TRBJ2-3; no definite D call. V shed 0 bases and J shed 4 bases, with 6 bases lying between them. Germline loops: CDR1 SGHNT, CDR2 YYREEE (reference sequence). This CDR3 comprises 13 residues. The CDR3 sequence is CASSLAIPDTQYF. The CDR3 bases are TGTGCCAGCAGCTTGGCTATCCCAGATACGCAGTATTTT.

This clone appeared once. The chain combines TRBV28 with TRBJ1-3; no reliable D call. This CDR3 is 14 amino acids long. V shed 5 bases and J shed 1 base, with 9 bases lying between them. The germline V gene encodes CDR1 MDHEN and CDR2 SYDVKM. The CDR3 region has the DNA TGTGCCAGCAGTCCCTGGAGATCTGGAAACACCATATATTTT. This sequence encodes CASSPWRSGNTIYF.

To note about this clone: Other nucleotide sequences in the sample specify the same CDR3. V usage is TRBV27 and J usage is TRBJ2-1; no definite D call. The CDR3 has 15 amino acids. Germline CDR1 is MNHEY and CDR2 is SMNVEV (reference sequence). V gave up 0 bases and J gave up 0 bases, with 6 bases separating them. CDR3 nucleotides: TGTGCCAGCAGTTTATCTGGTAGCTCCTACAATGAGCAGTTCTTC. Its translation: CASSLSGSSYNEQFF.

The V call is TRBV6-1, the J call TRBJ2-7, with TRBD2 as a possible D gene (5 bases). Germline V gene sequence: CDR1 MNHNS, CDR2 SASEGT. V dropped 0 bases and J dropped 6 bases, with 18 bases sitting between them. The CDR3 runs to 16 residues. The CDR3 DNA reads TGTGCCAGCAGTGAAGCGGAGACCCCTACCCGGGGCGAGCAGTACTTC. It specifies CASSEAETPTRGEQYF.

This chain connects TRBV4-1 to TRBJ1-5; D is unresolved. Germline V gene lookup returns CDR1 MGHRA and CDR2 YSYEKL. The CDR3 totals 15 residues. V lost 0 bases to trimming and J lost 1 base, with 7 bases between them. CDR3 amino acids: CASSQDVQSNQPQHF. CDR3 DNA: TGCGCCAGCAGCCAAGATGTACAGAGCAATCAGCCCCAGCATTTT.

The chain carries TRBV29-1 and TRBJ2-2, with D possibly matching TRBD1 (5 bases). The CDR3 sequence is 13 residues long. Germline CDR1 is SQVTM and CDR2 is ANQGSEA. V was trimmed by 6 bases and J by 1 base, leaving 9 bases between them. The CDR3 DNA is TGCAGCGTCCGGACACTGAACACCGGGGAGCTGTTTTTT. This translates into CSVRTLNTGELFF.

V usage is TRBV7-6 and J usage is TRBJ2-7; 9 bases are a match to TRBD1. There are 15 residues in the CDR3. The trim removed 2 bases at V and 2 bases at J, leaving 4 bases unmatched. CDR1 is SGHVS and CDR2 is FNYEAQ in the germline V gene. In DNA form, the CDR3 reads TGTGCCAGCAGCTTACGGGGGACAGGGACCTACGAGCAGTACTTC. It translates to CASSLRGTGTYEQYF.

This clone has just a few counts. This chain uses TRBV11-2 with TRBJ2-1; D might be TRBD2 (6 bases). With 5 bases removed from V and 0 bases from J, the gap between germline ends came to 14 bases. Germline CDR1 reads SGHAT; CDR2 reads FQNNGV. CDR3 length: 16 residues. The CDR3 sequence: CASSPQAGSSYNEQFF. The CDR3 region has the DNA TGTGCCAGCAGCCCTCAAGCGGGCAGCTCCTACAATGAGCAGTTCTTC.